Listed below are T cell receptor beta chains from one sample, sequenced in a study of Ad26.COV2.S vaccination and SARS-CoV-2 variants. Clones were read by immunoSEQ multiplex PCR, and TCRdb kept only the in-frame ones, dropping some. The data show 410,000 or so clones, around 92% seen once. The sequences come from peripheral blood, collected in a trial of Ad26.COV2.S vaccine versus placebo. The receptor source for this set is a person between 18 and 65 years old who received the Ad26.COV2.S COVID-19 vaccine or a placebo. CDR3s include the opening cysteine and the closing phenylalanine or tryptophan. A D gene is named only where the DNA matches it firmly. Only part of the rows carry a size: once, few, many, or a class if the clone is expanded.

V gene	J gene	D gene	clone size	CDR3 protein	CDR3 DNA
TRBV30	TRBJ1-2	-	-	CAWKIQVGGYTF	TGTGCCTGGAAGATACAGGTTGGTGGCTACACCTTC
TRBV3-1/TRBV3-2	TRBJ2-3	-	-	CASSQRPGASDTQYF	TGTGCCAGCAGCCAACGCCCCGGGGCATCAGATACGCAGTATTTT
TRBV19	TRBJ1-6	TRBD1	-	CASSVPGTGDNSPLHF	TGTGCCAGTAGTGTCCCCGGGACAGGGGATAATTCACCCCTCCACTTT
TRBV6-2/TRBV6-3	TRBJ1-1	TRBD1	many	CASSYSRDRGLEAFF	TGTGCCAGCAGTTACTCGAGGGACAGGGGGTTGGAAGCTTTCTTT
TRBV10-1	TRBJ1-1	TRBD1	-	CASSEATGTLNTEAFF	TGCGCCAGCAGTGAGGCGACAGGGACCTTGAACACTGAAGCTTTCTTT
TRBV19	TRBJ2-1	-	-	CASSIWARSSYNEQFF	TGTGCCAGTAGTATCTGGGCACGAAGCTCCTACAATGAGCAGTTCTTC
TRBV30	TRBJ2-7	TRBD2	-	CAWSRTSGGHHF	TGTGCCTGGAGTAGAACTAGCGGGGGGCACCATTTC
TRBV5-5	TRBJ1-2	TRBD1	few	CASSSGGADGYTF	TGTGCCAGCAGTTCAGGGGGCGCGGATGGCTACACCTTC
TRBV19	TRBJ2-1	TRBD2	-	CASSPPIRLAGYNEQFF	TGTGCCAGTAGTCCTCCCATAAGACTAGCGGGGTACAATGAGCAGTTCTTC
TRBV7-2	TRBJ2-4	-	-	CASSPDWVGKNIQYF	TGTGCCAGCAGCCCCGACTGGGTGGGCAAAAACATTCAGTACTTC
TRBV28	TRBJ1-2	TRBD1	-	CASSSRRDSYGYTF	TGTGCCAGCAGTTCACGCCGGGACAGTTACGGCTACACCTTC
TRBV2	TRBJ2-7	TRBD2	-	CASSVLWGTSSYEQYF	TGTGCCAGCAGTGTGTTGTGGGGGACTAGCTCCTACGAGCAGTACTTC
TRBV6-5	TRBJ1-3	-	-	CASSSDLSSGNTIYF	TGTGCCAGCAGTTCCGACTTAAGCTCTGGAAACACCATATATTTT
TRBV21-1	TRBJ1-2	-	-	CASSLGQGNGYTF	TGTGCCAGCAGCCTGGGACAGGGGAATGGCTACACCTTC
TRBV27	TRBJ2-3	TRBD2	-	CASSLRLAGSTDTQYF	TGTGCCAGCAGTCTACGACTAGCGGGGAGCACAGATACGCAGTATTTT
TRBV11-2	TRBJ2-2	TRBD2	-	CASTSSGGHGELFF	TGTGCCAGCACCAGTAGCGGGGGCCACGGGGAGCTGTTTTTT
TRBV11-2	TRBJ1-3	-	-	CASSLVRGRAGNTIYF	TGTGCCAGCAGCTTAGTGCGGGGGAGAGCTGGAAACACCATATATTTT
TRBV6-2/TRBV6-3	TRBJ1-1	-	-	CASSYSIRTAMNTEAFF	TGTGCCAGCAGTTACTCGATTAGGACGGCCATGAACACTGAAGCTTTCTTT
TRBV7-9	TRBJ2-1	TRBD2	-	CASSSPRLLAGGHNEQFF	TGTGCCAGCAGCTCACCCCGGTTACTAGCGGGGGGTCACAATGAGCAGTTCTTC
TRBV11-2	TRBJ1-6	TRBD1	-	CASSLGTGGYNSPLHF	TGTGCCAGCAGCTTAGGGACAGGGGGTTATAATTCACCCCTCCACTTT
TRBV6-5	TRBJ2-5	TRBD1	-	CASRDRLGETQYF	TGTGCCAGCCGGGACAGATTGGGAGAGACCCAGTACTTC
TRBV30	TRBJ2-7	-	-	CAWSVGDPEQYF	TGTGCCTGGAGTGTAGGGGATCCCGAGCAGTACTTC
TRBV19	TRBJ1-3	-	-	CASSSRLSGNTIYF	TGTGCCAGTAGTTCAAGGCTCTCTGGAAACACCATATATTTT
TRBV30	TRBJ1-1	-	-	CAWSVAGLGSEAFF	TGTGCCTGGAGTGTTGCGGGGCTGGGTTCTGAAGCTTTCTTT
TRBV9	TRBJ1-6	TRBD1	-	CASSVEGANSPLHF	TGTGCCAGCAGCGTAGAGGGGGCGAATTCACCCCTCCACTTT
TRBV5-1	TRBJ2-3	TRBD2	-	CASSRLAGSTDTQYF	TGCGCCAGCAGCCGACTAGCGGGGAGCACAGATACGCAGTATTTT
TRBV6-5	TRBJ1-1	-	-	CASWGILRTEAFF	TGTGCCAGCTGGGGTATTCTAAGGACTGAAGCTTTCTTT
TRBV6-5	TRBJ2-7	-	once	CASSYTKGAGYEQYF	TGTGCCAGCAGTTACACTAAAGGCGCTGGCTACGAGCAGTACTTC
TRBV29-1	TRBJ1-2	TRBD1	-	CSVGGGDRGYGYTF	TGCAGCGTTGGGGGAGGAGACAGGGGATATGGCTACACCTTC
TRBV7-9	TRBJ2-7	-	many	CASRDSLSYEQYF	TGTGCCAGCAGGGACAGTTTATCTTACGAGCAGTACTTC
TRBV30	TRBJ2-7	-	-	CAWHRSTAYEQYF	TGTGCCTGGCACCGCTCTACGGCCTACGAGCAGTACTTC
TRBV23-1	TRBJ1-1	TRBD1	-	CASSGHEPRLAGGTEAFF	TGCGCCAGCAGTGGACACGAACCACGACTCGCAGGGGGTACTGAAGCTTTCTTT
TRBV27	TRBJ1-5	-	-	CASSKAADSPPQHF	TGTGCCAGCAGTAAAGCTGCGGACAGCCCGCCCCAGCATTTT
TRBV6-2/TRBV6-3	TRBJ1-5	TRBD1	-	CASSYSQGAYQPQHF	TGTGCCAGCAGTTACTCCCAGGGGGCCTATCAGCCCCAGCATTTT
TRBV2	TRBJ2-2	TRBD2	-	CASTFWTSGLNTGELFF	TGTGCCAGCACTTTCTGGACTAGCGGGCTGAACACCGGGGAGCTGTTTTTT
TRBV10-2	TRBJ2-5	TRBD1	-	CASSRTGTETQYF	TGCGCCAGCTCGCGGACAGGGACAGAGACCCAGTACTTC
TRBV6-5	TRBJ1-1	-	-	CASSYSGFMNTEAFF	TGTGCCAGCAGTTACTCGGGGTTCATGAACACTGAAGCTTTCTTT
TRBV5-1	TRBJ2-7	-	-	CASSLGGPYEQYF	TGCGCCAGCAGCTTGGGGGGGCCCTACGAGCAGTACTTC
TRBV7-2	TRBJ1-6	TRBD1	-	CASSPTGASSSYNSPLHF	TGTGCCAGCAGCCCGACAGGGGCGTCTAGCTCCTATAATTCACCCCTCCACTTT
TRBV10-3	TRBJ1-5	-	-	CAISRIGEPQHF	TGTGCCATCAGTCGAATTGGGGAGCCCCAGCATTTT
TRBV11-2	TRBJ2-3	TRBD1	-	CASSLTGGGADTQYF	TGTGCCAGCAGCTTGACAGGGGGCGGGGCAGATACGCAGTATTTT
TRBV24-1	TRBJ1-1	-	-	CATRTAMNTEAFF	TGTGCCACCAGGACAGCTATGAACACTGAAGCTTTCTTT
TRBV18	TRBJ1-4	-	once	CASSPPTGEKLFF	TGTGCCAGCTCACCACCAACAGGTGAAAAACTGTTTTTT
TRBV18	TRBJ2-2	-	-	CASSPTGGGPGELFF	TGTGCCAGCTCACCCACCGGCGGGGGCCCCGGGGAGCTGTTTTTT
TRBV5-4	TRBJ2-1	TRBD2	-	CASSVPSGANNEQFF	TGTGCCAGCAGCGTACCTAGCGGAGCCAACAATGAGCAGTTCTTC
TRBV2	TRBJ1-3	TRBD1	-	CASSVTGYGNTIYF	TGTGCCAGCAGTGTGACAGGGTACGGAAACACCATATATTTT